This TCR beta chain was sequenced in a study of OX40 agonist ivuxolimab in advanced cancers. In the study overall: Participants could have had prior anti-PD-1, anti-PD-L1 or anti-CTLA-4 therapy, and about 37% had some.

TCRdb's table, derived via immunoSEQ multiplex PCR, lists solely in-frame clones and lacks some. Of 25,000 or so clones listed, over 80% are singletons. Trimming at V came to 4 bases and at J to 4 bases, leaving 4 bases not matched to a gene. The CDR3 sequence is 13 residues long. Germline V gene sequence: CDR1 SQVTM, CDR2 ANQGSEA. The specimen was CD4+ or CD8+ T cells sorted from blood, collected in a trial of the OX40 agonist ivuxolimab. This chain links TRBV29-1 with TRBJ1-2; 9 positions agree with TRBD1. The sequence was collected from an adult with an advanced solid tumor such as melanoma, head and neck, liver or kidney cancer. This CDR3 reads CSVVWTGAYGYTF. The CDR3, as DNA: TGCAGCGTTGTCTGGACAGGGGCCTATGGCTACACCTTC.